Listed here are 22 T cell receptor beta chains from one sample, sequenced in a study of T cells in Graves' hyperthyroidism and ophthalmopathy. RNA transcripts yielded amplified TCR beta CDR3 regions. The study used the HTBI primer set for a first-round RT-PCR of the TCR CDR3. TCRdb re-called the multiplex PCR reads through MiXCR, storing one row per CDR3 protein. The data show 700,000 to 950,000 distinct CDR3 sequences, 30% to 40% seen once. The sequenced sample consisted of blood. The source is a middle-aged woman with Graves' hyperthyroidism.

This clonotype was found a few times. The J gene is TRBJ1-3, the V gene TRBV6-6, with D hard to call. V lost 7 bases to trimming and J lost 4 bases, with 11 bases between them. Germline CDR1 is MNHNY and CDR2 is SVGAGI (reference sequence). CDR3 length: 13 residues. CDR3 region: CASTNRSGNTIYF. DNA of the CDR3: TGTGCCAGCACTAATAGATCCGGAAACACCATATATTTT.

The V gene is TRBV19, the J gene TRBJ2-7; D possibly corresponds to TRBD2 (5 bases). The CDR3 loop spans 13 amino acids. V was cut by 9 bases and J by 3 bases, with 15 bases left in between. The germline gives CDR1 LNHDA, CDR2 SQIVND (reference sequence). The CDR3: CASSQAGHYEQYF. The CDR3 region has the DNA TGTGCCAGCAGCCAGGCGGGCCACTACGAGCAGTACTTC.

In regard to this clonotype: A much larger clonotype is one base distant, so this may be a read error. This chain links TRBV7-2 with TRBJ1-6; D remains ambiguous. V was shortened by 1 base and J by 7 bases, with 8 bases between the two germline ends. The CDR3 loop spans 14 amino acids. The germline gives CDR1 SGHTA, CDR2 FQGNSA. The CDR3 reads CASSLEGLNSPLHF. The CDR3 DNA is TGTGCCAGCAGCTTAGAGGGCCTGAATTCACCCCTCCACTTT. Full variable domain (rest looked up from reference TRBV7-2 and TRBJ1-6): GAGVSQSPSNKVTEKGKDVELRCDPISGHTALYWYRQSLGQGLEFLIYFQGNSAPDKSGLPSDRFSAERTGGSVSTLTIQRTQQEDSAVYLCASSLEGLNSPLHFGNGTRLTVT.

This clonotype has a count of ten or more. V gene TRBV7-2 combines with J gene TRBJ2-7; D is possibly TRBD1 (5 bases). V was trimmed by 6 bases and J by 2 bases, leaving 17 bases between them. CDR3 length: 15 residues. From germline, CDR1 is SGHTA and CDR2 FQGNSA. CDR3 DNA: TGTGCCAGCAGTGTGACCGGACAATCAACCTACGAGCAGTACTTC. It translates to CASSVTGQSTYEQYF.

The table lists this clonotype with many counts. The chain links TRBV24-1 to TRBJ2-2; 8 nucleotides align to TRBD2. This CDR3 has 15 amino acids. The J segment lost 8 bases and the V segment lost 5 bases, leaving 9 bases of the junction unmatched. Germline lookup yields CDR1 KGHDR and CDR2 SFDVKD. The CDR3 protein is CATSVVGTSTGELFF. CDR3 coding DNA: TGTGCCACCAGTGTCGTGGGGACTAGTACTGGGGAGCTGTTTTTT.

The chain is built from TRBV6-1 and TRBJ1-1; TRBD1 matches at 8 bases. The CDR3 runs 14 residues. After removal of 5 bases from V and 5 bases from J, the junction contained 7 bases not matched to a gene. Germline V gene lookup returns CDR1 MNHNS and CDR2 SASEGT. CDR3 coding DNA: TGTGCCAGCAGTTCCCTAGACAGGGGTACTGAAGCTTTCTTT. Translating gives CASSSLDRGTEAFF.

This chain links TRBV12-3 or TRBV12-4 with TRBJ1-1; the D gene is possibly TRBD1 (6 bases). The CDR3 totals 13 residues. Trimming pared 8 bases from V and 5 bases from J, leaving 15 bases between. This CDR3 is CASSTGDGTEAFF. DNA for the CDR3: TGTGCCAGCTCGACAGGAGATGGGACTGAAGCTTTCTTT.

This clonotype has a count of ten or more. The chain recombines TRBV10-3 with TRBJ1-2; a weak D match, TRBD1 (6 bases). V lost 0 bases to trimming and J lost 7 bases, with 24 bases between them. Germline assignment: CDR1 ENHRY and CDR2 SYGVKD. CDR3 length equals 18 residues. The CDR3 region has the DNA TGTGCCATCAGTGAGTCATTGGGCATAAAAACAGGGATAAGTGGCTACACCTTC. This codes for CAISESLGIKTGISGYTF.

This clonotype occurred many times. The V and J genes are TRBV2 and TRBJ1-6, with D possibly matching TRBD1 (5 bases). Trimming stripped 6 bases from V and 9 bases from J, with 18 bases between. The germline CDR1 and CDR2 sequences are SNHLY and FYNNEI. The CDR3 is made up of 15 amino acids. This CDR3 is CASSLQVTDGSPLHF. In DNA form, the CDR3 reads TGTGCCAGCAGCCTACAGGTCACTGACGGTTCACCCCTCCACTTT. The full variable domain, with the rest looked up from reference TRBV2 and TRBJ1-6, is EPEVTQTPSHQVTQMGQEVILRCVPISNHLYFYWYRQILGQKVEFLVSFYNNEISEKSEIFDDQFSVERPDGSNFTLKIRSTKLEDSAMYFCASSLQVTDGSPLHFGNGTRLTVT.

The V gene is TRBV19, the J gene TRBJ2-2; D unresolved. In germline, CDR1 is LNHDA, CDR2 SQIVND (reference sequence). V was shortened by 6 bases and J by 6 bases, with 20 bases between the two germline ends. This CDR3 has 16 amino acids. CDR3 DNA: TGTGCCAGTAGAACCAATGAGGCGTTGAGGCCCGGGGAGCTGTTTTTT. Translating it yields CASRTNEALRPGELFF. The variable domain in full, completed from reference TRBV19 and TRBJ2-2, reads DGGITQSPKYLFRKEGQNVTLSCEQNLNHDAMYWYRQDPGQGLRLIYYSQIVNDFQKGDIAEGYSVSREKKESFPLTVTSAQKNPTAFYLCASRTNEALRPGELFFGEGSRLTVL.

This clonotype was seen at least ten times. The chain has TRBV12-3 or TRBV12-4 and TRBJ1-1, with D possibly being TRBD1 (5 bases). The ends were cut back, 5 bases at V and 4 bases at J, with 11 bases in the middle. The CDR3 totals 13 residues. The CDR3 here is CASSETGLTEAFF. In DNA, the CDR3 is TGTGCCAGCAGTGAAACAGGTCTCACTGAAGCTTTCTTT.

The chain carries TRBV10-1 and TRBJ2-7; perhaps D is TRBD1 or TRBD2 (5 bases each). V shed 6 bases and J shed 7 bases, with 19 bases lying between them. The CDR3 is 14 amino acids. Germline V gene sequence: CDR1 WNHNN, CDR2 SYGVQD (reference sequence). This CDR3 reads CASSWGTPYNEQYF. DNA for the CDR3: TGCGCCAGCAGCTGGGGGACGCCGTACAATGAGCAGTACTTC.

In the case of this clonotype: A much larger clone differs from this one at a single base, so this may be a read error. The chain uses TRBV11-2 and TRBJ2-2; D remains unclear. The CDR3 is made up of 13 amino acids. V was pared by 3 bases and J by 5 bases, with 7 bases between. Germline values: CDR1 SGHAT, CDR2 FQNNGV. CDR3 nucleotides: TGTGCCAGCAGCTTTCATCGGACCGGGGAGCTGTTTTTT. This translates into CASSFHRTGELFF.

This clonotype has a count of ten or more. The chain uses TRBV12-3 or TRBV12-4 and TRBJ1-6; D perhaps matches TRBD1 (6 bases). The CDR3 sequence is 13 residues long. V was cut by 5 bases and J by 8 bases, with 10 bases left in between. CDR3 in amino acids: CASSKAGDSPLHF. The CDR3 DNA follows: TGTGCCAGCAGTAAGGCAGGGGATTCACCCCTCCACTTT.

This clonotype showed up many times. The chain joins TRBV19 to TRBJ1-6, with 8 bases that match TRBD1. Germline CDR1 reads LNHDA; CDR2 reads SQIVND (reference sequence). V shed 5 bases and J 9 bases; nucleotides not matched to a gene: 6. The CDR3 runs 14 residues. The CDR3 is CASSQTGGSSPLHF. In nucleotides, the CDR3 is TGTGCCAGTAGTCAAACAGGGGGTTCTTCACCCCTCCACTTT.

This clonotype was picked up many times. This chain uses TRBV9 with TRBJ1-5; TRBD1 aligns across 8 bases. Germline CDR1 reads SGDLS; CDR2 reads YYNGEE. The CDR3 is 15 residues long. Germline trimming cut 3 bases from V and 3 bases from J; bases unmatched to any gene: 5. CDR3: CASSAGQGPNQPQHF. The DNA of the CDR3 is TGTGCCAGCAGCGCCGGACAGGGCCCCAATCAGCCCCAGCATTTT.

Of note for this clonotype: A read error may account for a junction end that differs from germline. The gene calls are TRBV27 and TRBJ2-7, with 8 nucleotides matching TRBD2. The CDR3 contains 15 residues. CDR1 and CDR2 (germline): MNHEY, SMNVEV (reference sequence). Written as DNA, the CDR3 is TGTGCCAGTAGTTTATCACGGGAGGGCCGCCACGAGCAGTACTTC. Amino acid sequence: CASSLSREGRHEQYF.

This clonotype has at least ten counts. The rearrangement joins TRBV7-3 to TRBJ2-5; D remains ambiguous. CDR1 is SGHTA, CDR2 FQGTGA, per germline. V gave up 6 bases and J gave up 5 bases, with 13 bases separating them. This CDR3 region has 13 residues. This CDR3 is CASSPRPGETQYF. The CDR3 bases are TGTGCCAGCAGTCCAAGGCCCGGTGAGACCCAGTACTTC. Filled out from reference TRBV7-3 and TRBJ2-5, the complete variable domain reads GAGVSQTPSNKVTEKGKYVELRCDPISGHTALYWYRQSLGQGPEFLIYFQGTGAADDSGLPNDRFFAVRPEGSVSTLKIQRTERGDSAVYLCASSPRPGETQYFGPGTRLLVL.

The chain uses TRBV7-2 and TRBJ1-1; D uncertain. The CDR3 loop spans 17 amino acids. Germline loops: CDR1 SGHTA, CDR2 FQGNSA. V was trimmed by 5 bases and J by 1 base, leaving 20 bases between them. CDR3 DNA: TGTGCCAGCAGCCAAGCCCGAGCAGGACGGCAGAACACTGAAGCTTTCTTT. Translating gives CASSQARAGRQNTEAFF. Combining the CDR3 with reference TRBV7-2 and TRBJ1-1 gives the whole variable domain GAGVSQSPSNKVTEKGKDVELRCDPISGHTALYWYRQSLGQGLEFLIYFQGNSAPDKSGLPSDRFSAERTGGSVSTLTIQRTQQEDSAVYLCASSQARAGRQNTEAFFGQGTRLTVV.

The rearrangement joins TRBV29-1 to TRBJ2-3, with 9 bases that match TRBD1. The CDR3 is 11 residues long. The V and J ends lost 7 bases and 13 bases, in that order; junction bases with no gene match: 9. Germline V lookup: CDR1 SQVTM, CDR2 ANQGSEA. CDR3 protein: CSAWTGVVEYF. CDR3 nucleotides: TGCAGCGCGTGGACAGGGGTTGTGGAGTATTTT.

CDR3 region: CASSRPGDAGNTIYF. In DNA form, the CDR3 reads TGTGCCAGCAGCCGCCCCGGGGATGCTGGAAACACCATATATTTT. V usage is TRBV12-3 or TRBV12-4 and J usage is TRBJ1-3; D is unresolved. This CDR3 has 15 amino acids. Trimming left V 6 bases short and J 2 bases short, with 14 bases between.

This chain connects TRBV4-3 to TRBJ2-5; D not certain. V dropped 2 bases and J dropped 5 bases, with 18 bases sitting between them. This CDR3 region has 16 residues. The germline gives CDR1 LGHNA, CDR2 YSLEER. CDR3 sequence (DNA): TGCGCCAGCAGCCAAAGCCAAACACCTCCATGGGAGACCCAGTACTTC. Translating it yields CASSQSQTPPWETQYF.